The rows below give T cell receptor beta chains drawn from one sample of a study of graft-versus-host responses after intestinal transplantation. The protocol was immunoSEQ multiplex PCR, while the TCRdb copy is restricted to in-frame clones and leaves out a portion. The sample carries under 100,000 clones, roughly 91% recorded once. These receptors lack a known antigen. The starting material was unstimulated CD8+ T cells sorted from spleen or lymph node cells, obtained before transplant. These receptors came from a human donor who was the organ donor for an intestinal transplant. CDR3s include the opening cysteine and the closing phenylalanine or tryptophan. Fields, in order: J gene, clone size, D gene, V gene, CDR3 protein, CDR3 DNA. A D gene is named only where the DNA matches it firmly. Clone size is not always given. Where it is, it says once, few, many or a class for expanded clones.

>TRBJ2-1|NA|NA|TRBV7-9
CASSPSGGGEQFF
TGTGCCAGCAGCCCTTCTGGGGGGGGCGAGCAGTTCTTC
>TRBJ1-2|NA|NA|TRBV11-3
CASSDHPRGVGGYTF
TGTGCCAGCAGCGATCACCCCCGCGGGGTCGGTGGCTACACCTTC
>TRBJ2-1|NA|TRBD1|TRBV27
CASTLDREQFF
TGTGCCAGCACCCTGGACAGGGAGCAGTTCTTC
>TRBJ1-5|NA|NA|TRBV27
CASSLVPGGYQPQHF
TGTGCCAGCAGTTTAGTTCCCGGGGGGTATCAGCCCCAGCATTTT
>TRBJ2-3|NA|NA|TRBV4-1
CASSPPSRGTQYF
TGCGCCAGCAGCCCACCTAGTCGAGGTACGCAGTATTTT
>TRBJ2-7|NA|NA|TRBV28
CASSLDSSYEQYF
TGTGCCAGCAGTTTAGACAGCTCCTACGAGCAGTACTTC
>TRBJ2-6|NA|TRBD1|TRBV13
CASSSELQGGGANVLTF
TGTGCCAGCAGCTCCGAGCTACAGGGGGGAGGGGCCAACGTCCTGACTTTC
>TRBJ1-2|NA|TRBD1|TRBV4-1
CASSQVFRTGGGRNGYTF
TGCGCCAGCAGCCAAGTTTTTCGGACAGGGGGCGGTAGGAATGGCTACACCTTC
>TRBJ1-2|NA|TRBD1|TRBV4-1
CASSPVPGQGQAYGYTF
TGCGCCAGCAGCCCAGTCCCGGGACAGGGCCAGGCCTATGGCTACACCTTC
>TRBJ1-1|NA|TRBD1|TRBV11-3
CASRPSGGRPEAFF
TGTGCCAGCAGACCGTCAGGGGGACGCCCTGAAGCTTTCTTT
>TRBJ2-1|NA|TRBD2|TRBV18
CASSPVTSGTYNEQFF
TGTGCCAGCTCACCAGTCACTAGCGGGACGTACAATGAGCAGTTCTTC
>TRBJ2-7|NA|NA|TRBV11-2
CASSLGIEGVRF
TGTGCCAGCAGCTTAGGGATTGAGGGGGTCCGCTTC
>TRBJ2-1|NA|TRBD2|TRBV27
CASQRGGPYNEQFF
TGTGCCAGCCAGCGGGGGGGCCCCTACAATGAGCAGTTCTTC
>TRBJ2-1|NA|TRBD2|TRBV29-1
CSHDSGRENEQFF
TGCAGCCATGATAGCGGGAGGGAAAATGAGCAGTTCTTC
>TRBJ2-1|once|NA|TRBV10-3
CAITPTLIPGDEQFF
TGTGCCATCACTCCGACTCTTATCCCCGGCGATGAGCAGTTCTTC
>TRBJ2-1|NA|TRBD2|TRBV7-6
CASSGLAAKPYNEQFF
TGTGCCAGCAGCGGACTAGCGGCCAAACCCTACAATGAGCAGTTCTTC
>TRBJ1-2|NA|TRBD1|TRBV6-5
CASSYSTGQGANGYTF
TGTGCCAGCAGTTACTCTACGGGACAGGGGGCCAATGGCTACACCTTC
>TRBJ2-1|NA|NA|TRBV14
CASSQAALPREQFF
TGTGCCAGCAGCCAAGCCGCACTCCCCAGGGAGCAGTTCTTC
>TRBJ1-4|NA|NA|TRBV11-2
CASSLDGAFGEKLFF
TGTGCCAGCAGCTTAGACGGAGCCTTCGGTGAAAAACTGTTTTTT
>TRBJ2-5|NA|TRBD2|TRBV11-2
CASSLDRSGGGWETQYF
TGTGCCAGCAGCTTAGATCGGAGTGGCGGGGGTTGGGAGACCCAGTACTTC
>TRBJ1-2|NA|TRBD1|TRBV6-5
CASGDSPIFGYTF
TGTGCCAGCGGGGACAGCCCTATTTTCGGCTACACCTTC
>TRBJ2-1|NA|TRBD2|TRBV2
CASSPRGGDHNEQFF
TGTGCCAGCAGCCCTCGGGGAGGGGACCACAATGAGCAGTTCTTC
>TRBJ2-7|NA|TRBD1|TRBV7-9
CASSPGTGPNYEQYF
TGTGCCAGCAGCCCCGGGACAGGTCCTAACTACGAGCAGTACTTC
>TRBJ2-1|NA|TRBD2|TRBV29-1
CSAIPASGSSYNEQFF
TGCAGCGCAATACCAGCTAGCGGGAGCTCCTACAATGAGCAGTTCTTC
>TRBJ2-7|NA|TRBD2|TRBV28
CASSPPTSAGSYEQYF
TGTGCCAGCAGTCCCCCTACTAGCGCTGGCTCCTACGAGCAGTACTTC
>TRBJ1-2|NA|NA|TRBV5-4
CASSLVPAIRYGYTF
TGTGCCAGCAGCTTAGTCCCTGCGATTCGCTATGGCTACACCTTC
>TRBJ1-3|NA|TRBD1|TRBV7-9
CASSLDRAGNTIYF
TGTGCCAGCAGCCTCGACAGGGCTGGAAACACCATATATTTT
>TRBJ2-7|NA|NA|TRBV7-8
CASSLGAGAIHEQYF
TGTGCCAGCAGCTTAGGGGCGGGGGCGATTCACGAGCAGTACTTC
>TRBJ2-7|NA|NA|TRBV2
CASSYLFRGYEQYF
TGTGCCAGCAGTTACCTCTTCAGGGGATACGAGCAGTACTTC
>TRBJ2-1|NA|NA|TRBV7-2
CASSLVASPNNEQFF
TGTGCCAGCAGCTTAGTGGCTAGCCCCAACAATGAGCAGTTCTTC
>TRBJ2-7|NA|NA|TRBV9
CASSFQSHWRPYEQYF
TGTGCCAGCAGCTTTCAGTCCCACTGGAGGCCCTACGAGCAGTACTTC
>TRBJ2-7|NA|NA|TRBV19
CASSAGASYEQYF
TGTGCCAGTAGTGCAGGGGCCTCCTACGAGCAGTACTTC
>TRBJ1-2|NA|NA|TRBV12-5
CASGLVPYRVGYGYTF
TGTGCTAGTGGTTTGGTACCTTACAGGGTCGGCTATGGCTACACCTTC
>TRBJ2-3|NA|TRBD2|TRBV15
CATSSRAGGPTDTQYF
TGTGCCACCAGCTCCCGAGCGGGAGGGCCGACAGATACGCAGTATTTT
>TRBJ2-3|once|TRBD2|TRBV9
CASSVGIGGGDTQYF
TGTGCCAGCAGCGTAGGGATCGGGGGGGGAGATACGCAGTATTTT
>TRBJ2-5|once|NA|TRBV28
CASSLSAQGGDWETQYF
TGTGCCAGCAGTTTATCCGCTCAGGGAGGAGATTGGGAGACCCAGTACTTC
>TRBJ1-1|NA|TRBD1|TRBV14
CASRRDSEAFF
TGTGCCAGCAGACGGGACAGTGAAGCTTTCTTT
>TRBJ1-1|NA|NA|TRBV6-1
CASSETGNTEAFF
TGTGCCAGCAGTGAAACGGGGAACACTGAAGCTTTCTTT
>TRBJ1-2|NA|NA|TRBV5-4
CASSFSSGYTF
TGTGCCAGCAGCTTTAGTTCAGGCTACACCTTC
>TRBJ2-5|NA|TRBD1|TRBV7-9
CASSPPSRTGRETQYF
TGTGCCAGCAGCCCCCCTTCACGGACAGGGAGGGAGACCCAGTACTTC
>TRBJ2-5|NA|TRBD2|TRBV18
CASSPRVTSGTWAQYF
TGTGCCAGCTCACCACGCGTGACTAGCGGGACCTGGGCCCAGTACTTC
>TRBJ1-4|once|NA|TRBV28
CASRMAAANEKLFF
TGTGCCAGCAGGATGGCGGCAGCTAATGAAAAACTGTTTTTT
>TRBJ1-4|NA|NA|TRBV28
CASSLTDRHNEKLFF
TGTGCCAGCAGTTTGACCGACAGACATAATGAAAAACTGTTTTTT
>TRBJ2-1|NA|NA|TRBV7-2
CASSPRTFFDEQFF
TGTGCCAGCAGCCCGAGGACTTTCTTCGATGAGCAGTTCTTC
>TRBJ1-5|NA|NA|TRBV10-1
CASSQGQLSNQPQHF
TGCGCCAGCAGCCAAGGACAGTTGAGCAATCAGCCCCAGCATTTT
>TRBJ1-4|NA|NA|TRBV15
CATSREGNRTPKGEKLFF
TGTGCCACCAGCAGAGAAGGGAACAGGACGCCGAAAGGAGAAAAACTGTTTTTT
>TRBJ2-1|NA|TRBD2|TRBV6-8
CARGPSGSPYNEQFF
TGTGCCAGGGGGCCTAGCGGAAGCCCTTACAATGAGCAGTTCTTC
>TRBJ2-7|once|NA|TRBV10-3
CAAPRGRTTSYEQYF
TGTGCCGCCCCCCGAGGGAGAACCACCTCTTACGAGCAGTACTTC
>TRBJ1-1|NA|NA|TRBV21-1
CASSKARQGLNTEAFF
TGTGCCAGCAGCAAAGCCAGACAGGGCTTGAACACTGAAGCTTTCTTT
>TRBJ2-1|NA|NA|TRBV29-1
CSADLWPVQFF
TGCAGCGCCGATCTCTGGCCTGTGCAGTTCTTC
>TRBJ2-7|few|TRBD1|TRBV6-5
CASSWGQLTSYEQYF
TGTGCCAGCAGTTGGGGACAGTTGACCTCCTACGAGCAGTACTTC
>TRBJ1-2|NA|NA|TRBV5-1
CASSLLPTGDGYTF
TGCGCCAGCAGCTTACTGCCCACGGGAGATGGCTACACCTTC
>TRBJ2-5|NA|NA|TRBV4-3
CASSQERGIETQYF
TGCGCCAGCAGCCAAGAGAGAGGGATCGAGACCCAGTACTTC
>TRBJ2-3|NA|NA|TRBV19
CASSIPSWEGTDTQYF
TGTGCCAGTAGTATACCTAGCTGGGAGGGCACAGATACGCAGTATTTT
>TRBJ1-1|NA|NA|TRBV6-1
CASSEAWRQVNTEAFF
TGTGCCAGCAGTGAAGCGTGGAGGCAGGTGAACACTGAAGCTTTCTTT
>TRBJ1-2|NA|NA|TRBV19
CATTLGEGPFYGYTF
TGTGCCACAACCCTCGGGGAGGGACCCTTCTATGGCTACACCTTC
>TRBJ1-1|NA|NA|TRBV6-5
CASRYQQGGNTEAFF
TGTGCCAGCAGGTATCAACAGGGTGGGAACACTGAAGCTTTCTTT
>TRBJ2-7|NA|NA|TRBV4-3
CASSQRVGPYEQYF
TGCGCCAGCAGCCAGAGGGTCGGGCCCTACGAGCAGTACTTC
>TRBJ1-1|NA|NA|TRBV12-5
CASGLVLGLNTEAFF
TGTGCTAGTGGTTTGGTACTGGGGCTGAACACTGAAGCTTTCTTT
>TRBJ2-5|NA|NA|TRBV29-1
CSVVKETQYF
TGCAGCGTTGTAAAAGAGACCCAGTACTTC